This note documents a single TCR beta chain sequence. Its matching antigen is unknown. A clone one base away is much larger, so this may be a read error. The CDR3 contains 11 residues. V lost 1 base to trimming and J lost 8 bases, with 3 bases between them. Germline V gene data show CDR1 as LGHNA and CDR2 as YNFKEQ. This sample is part of a study of identical twins. Study observations and caveats: The abundant beta clonotypes from cord blood had fewer insertions, and memory repertoires had none of this. One should note that invariant MAIT and iNKT cells could partly confound zero-insertion analyses.

A template switching step contributed a universal primer site, while unique molecular identifiers were present in the cDNA. TCRdb passed the 5' RACE reads through MiXCR, listing each CDR3 protein once. The sample has hundreds of thousands of distinct CDR3 sequences, around 10% seen once. Specimen: memory (CD45RO+) T cells sorted from blood. This chain links TRBV4-2 with TRBJ2-1, with D unclear. The receptor was isolated from a woman aged 18-30 years in good health. The CDR3 region is CASSQGYEQFF. The CDR3 nucleotides are TGTGCCAGCAGCCAAGGCTATGAGCAGTTCTTC.